Following are 7 T cell receptor beta chains from one sample sequenced in a study of blood T cell repertoires in COVID-19. This table comes from immunoSEQ multiplex PCR, and its TCRdb copy is limited to in-frame clones, with some not included. There are some 54,000 clones in the sample; about 83% occur only once, and over 6% lies in the top ten. Sample: peripheral blood. The receptors here all came from a man aged 65 to 79 with active COVID-19.

This chain joins TRBV9 and TRBJ1-1; TRBD1 aligns across 8 bases. The CDR3 covers 15 residues. J was trimmed by 3 bases and V by 0 bases; bases with no gene match: 4. CDR1 and CDR2 from the germline V gene are SGDLS and YYNGEE. For the CDR3, the DNA is TGTGCCAGCAGCGTAGCTTCAGGGGGCTACACTGAAGCTTTCTTT. Residues: CASSVASGGYTEAFF.

The V gene is TRBV7-8, the J gene TRBJ1-4; D unresolved. V gave up 4 bases and J gave up 8 bases, with 17 bases separating them. The CDR3 is 15 residues long. CDR1 and CDR2 (germline): SGHVS, FQNEAQ. The CDR3 loop is CASSSDQDRREKLFF. The DNA of the CDR3 is TGTGCCAGCAGCTCCGATCAGGATCGTCGAGAAAAACTGTTTTTT.

This chain connects TRBV6-5 to TRBJ1-4; D ambiguous. Trimming took off 4 bases at V and 10 bases at J, with 10 bases between the two ends. Germline V lookup: CDR1 MNHEY, CDR2 SVGAGI. This CDR3 comprises 12 residues. CDR3 DNA sequence: TGTGCCAGCAGTTCCCGCCCGGGAAAACTGTTTTTT. This gives the protein CASSSRPGKLFF.

The chain joins TRBV21-1 to TRBJ1-6; the D call in the table, TRBD1, was not verified against the DNA. TRBV21-1 is a documented pseudogene. The CDR3 extends over 15 amino acids. The CDR3 DNA is TGTGCCAGCAGCACCCGGGACAGGGGGGACTCACCCCTCCACTTT. This gives the protein CASSTRDRGDSPLHF.

The rearrangement links TRBV11-2 to TRBJ1-3; D uncertain. The CDR3 consists of 18 residues. Trimming took off 2 bases at V and 0 bases at J, with 17 bases between the two ends. Germline lookup yields CDR1 SGHAT and CDR2 FQNNGV. CDR3: CASSLIAGLMSSGNTIYF. CDR3 bases: TGTGCCAGCAGCTTAATCGCGGGTCTTATGAGCTCTGGAAACACCATATATTTT.

This clone was seen just once. This rearrangement joins TRBV7-2 to TRBJ2-1; D possibly corresponds to TRBD1 (6 bases). The CDR3 totals 15 residues. Germline CDR1 is SGHTA and CDR2 is FQGNSA. The V end lost 0 bases, the J end lost 4 bases, and 10 bases lay between the germline ends. The DNA for the CDR3 is TGTGCCAGCAGCTTAGCGGGGGCGGCATACAATGAGCAGTTCTTC. Translation: CASSLAGAAYNEQFF.

V is TRBV24-1 and J is TRBJ1-2; the D is unclear. V was trimmed by 5 bases and J by 4 bases, leaving 7 bases between them. The germline CDR1 and CDR2 sequences are KGHDR and SFDVKD. The CDR3 sequence is 12 residues long. CDR3 amino acids: CATSVHGYGYTF. CDR3 DNA: TGTGCCACCAGTGTTCACGGCTATGGCTACACCTTC.